Each of the 18 T cell receptor beta chains below was sequenced from the same sample in a study of blood T cells in healthy people across ages. It was with a sample-barcoded 5' primer and a J-beta primer mix that a second PCR of roughly 7 to 12 cycles was run. In TCRdb, the 5' RACE reads were re-called with MiXCR into one record per CDR3 protein. The sample has fewer than 1,000,000 distinct CDR3 sequences, 40% to 50% seen once. Sequences were obtained from blood. These receptors were obtained from a man between 60 and 75 years old in good health.

J is TRBJ2-5 and V is TRBV5-1; 8 bases fit TRBD2. With V trimmed by 1 base and J by 5 bases, 4 bases remained unmatched. CDR1 SGHRS and CDR2 YFSETQ come from the germline V gene. This CDR3 contains 14 residues. The chain's CDR3 is CASSLPGGMETQYF. Written as DNA, the CDR3 is TGCGCCAGCAGCTTGCCGGGGGGGATGGAGACCCAGTACTTC.

V usage is TRBV6-1 and J usage is TRBJ2-5; D might be TRBD1 (5 bases). The DNA end is a closer match to TRBJ2-7, so the J assignment may be wrong. This CDR3 spans 13 amino acids. CDR1 MNHNS and CDR2 SASEGT come from the germline V gene. In DNA form, the CDR3 reads TGTGCCAGCAGTGAAAGGGGCAGGTTCGAGCAGTACTTC. This translates into CASSERGRFEQYF.

The rearrangement uses TRBV7-2 and TRBJ1-5, with 7 bases fitting TRBD1. The CDR3 contains 15 residues. V shed 5 bases and J 1 base; nucleotides not matched to a gene: 5. Germline CDR1 is SGHTA and CDR2 is FQGNSA. The CDR3 coding sequence is TGTGCCAGCAGCGCCCAACAGGGGAGCAATCAGCCCCAGCATTTT. The encoded protein is CASSAQQGSNQPQHF.

This clonotype has more than one count but fewer than ten. The chain is built from TRBV25-1 and TRBJ2-6, with D unresolved. Germline V lookup: CDR1 MGHDK, CDR2 SYGVNS. The V end lost 5 bases, the J end lost 0 bases, and 5 bases lay between the germline ends. There are 14 residues in the CDR3. CDR3 bases: TGTGCCAGCAGTAGCGACTCTGGGGCCAACGTCCTGACTTTC. Translating gives CASSSDSGANVLTF.

This rearrangement joins TRBV20-1 to TRBJ2-5; 8 nucleotides align to TRBD1. V lost 0 bases, J lost 5 bases, and 5 bases stayed unmatched. Looked up from germline, CDR1 is DFQATT and CDR2 is SNEGSKA (reference sequence). CDR3 size: 14 residues. CDR3 residues: CSAREGTGRETQYF. CDR3 sequence (DNA): TGCAGTGCTAGAGAAGGGACAGGTCGGGAGACCCAGTACTTC.

The J gene is TRBJ1-2, the V gene TRBV10-3; maybe TRBD1 (6 bases). The germline V and J ends were trimmed by 0 bases and 1 base, with 12 bases remaining between them. Germline CDR1 reads ENHRY; CDR2 reads SYGVKD. This CDR3 spans 16 amino acids. The CDR3 region is CAISESVGAFNYGYTF. CDR3 in DNA: TGTGCCATCAGTGAGTCGGTGGGGGCTTTTAACTATGGCTACACCTTC.

The chain couples TRBV2 to TRBJ2-1; D is unresolved. With 6 bases removed from V and 7 bases from J, the gap between germline ends came to 22 bases. The CDR3 covers 16 residues. Looked up from germline, CDR1 is SNHLY and CDR2 is FYNNEI. CDR3 amino acids: CASSPRLWSSKNEQFF. CDR3 bases: TGTGCCAGCAGCCCTCGTCTGTGGTCCTCAAAGAATGAGCAGTTCTTC. Combining the CDR3 with reference TRBV2 and TRBJ2-1 gives the whole variable domain EPEVTQTPSHQVTQMGQEVILRCVPISNHLYFYWYRQILGQKVEFLVSFYNNEISEKSEIFDDQFSVERPDGSNFTLKIRSTKLEDSAMYFCASSPRLWSSKNEQFFGPGTRLTVL.

This clonotype has more than one count but fewer than ten. The chain uses TRBV6-5 and TRBJ2-7; tentative D call: TRBD2 (6 bases). The V end was cut by 6 bases, the J end by 2 bases, with 14 bases between. The germline CDR1 and CDR2 sequences are MNHEY and SVGAGI. The CDR3 has 14 residues. The CDR3 sequence is CASRPGLGTYEQYF. The DNA of the CDR3 is TGTGCCAGCAGGCCGGGACTCGGCACCTACGAGCAGTACTTC.

The chain joins TRBV20-1 to TRBJ2-3; the D is unclear. Trimming took 0 bases from V and 0 from J, leaving 16 bases between them. CDR1 is DFQATT and CDR2 is SNEGSKA in the germline V gene (reference sequence). The CDR3 consists of 17 residues. The CDR3: CSARDLGDYFSTDTQYF. Here the CDR3 DNA reads TGCAGTGCTAGAGATCTAGGAGATTACTTTAGCACAGATACGCAGTATTTT.

This chain connects TRBV27 to TRBJ1-5; D might be TRBD1 (6 bases). Deletions cut 0 bases from V and 1 base from J, with 13 bases between. CDR1 and CDR2 (germline): MNHEY, SMNVEV (reference sequence). CDR3 size: 17 residues. CDR3 bases: TGTGCCAGCAGTTTATCGTGGGCAGGGGTCAGCAATCAGCCCCAGCATTTT. This sequence encodes CASSLSWAGVSNQPQHF.

This clonotype appeared a few times. The J gene is TRBJ2-3, the V gene TRBV20-1; 9 bases are a match to TRBD2. Germline V CDR1 and CDR2: DFQATT, SNEGSKA (reference sequence). The CDR3 contains 15 residues. With 0 bases clipped from V and 3 bases from J, the junction kept 4 bases outside the gene matches. The CDR3 nucleotides are TGCAGTGCTAGAGACGCGGGGGGGCCAACAGATACGCAGTATTTT. This translates into CSARDAGGPTDTQYF.

The chain joins TRBV3-1 to TRBJ2-3, with D tentatively TRBD2 (5 bases). Germline CDR1 reads LGHDT; CDR2 reads YNNKEL (reference sequence). V dropped 0 bases and J dropped 1 base, with 8 bases sitting between them. The CDR3 extends over 15 amino acids. The CDR3 loop reads CASSQDGIRTDTQYF. In DNA, the CDR3 is TGTGCCAGCAGCCAAGACGGGATTCGCACAGATACGCAGTATTTT.

This clonotype was picked up a small number of times. The rearrangement joins TRBV7-9 to TRBJ2-7; TRBD1 or TRBD2 may be the D gene (6 bases each). This CDR3 has 15 residues. CDR1 is SEHNR and CDR2 is FQNEAQ in the germline V gene (reference sequence). Trimming cost V 3 bases and J 2 bases, with 14 bases left between them. In DNA form, the CDR3 reads TGTGCCAGCAGCTTCCAACAGGGACTCCCCTACGAGCAGTACTTC. Translation: CASSFQQGLPYEQYF.

In its sample, this clonotype was seen once. The junction differs from germline at one of its ends, possibly a read error. The rearrangement links TRBV4-1 to TRBJ2-6, with 7 positions matching TRBD1. The CDR3 contains 18 residues. Looked up from germline, CDR1 is MGHRA and CDR2 is YSYEKL. The CDR3: CASSQKGGLSSGANILTF. DNA of the CDR3: TGCGCCAGCAGCCAGAAAGGGGGCTTATCCTCTGGGGCCAACATCCTGACTTTC.

Written as DNA, the CDR3 is TGTGCCAGCAGTTTGCGGACAGCTGGCTTGAATCAGCCCCAGCATTTT. Its translation is CASSLRTAGLNQPQHF. The chain has TRBV28 and TRBJ1-5; possible D gene TRBD1, 6 bases. Germline V gives CDR1 MDHEN, CDR2 SYDVKM. With 3 bases removed from V and 4 bases from J, the gap between germline ends came to 16 bases. The CDR3 covers 16 residues.

CDR3 protein: CSAPGLAGGQHRTDTQYF. DNA for the CDR3: TGCAGTGCTCCCGGACTAGCGGGGGGGCAGCACCGCACAGATACGCAGTATTTT. The chain combines TRBV20-1 with TRBJ2-3; 15 bases map to TRBD2. CDR1 DFQATT and CDR2 SNEGSKA come from the germline V gene (reference sequence). The CDR3 totals 18 residues. Trimming cost V 5 bases and J 1 base; bases outside gene matches: 10.

The chain has TRBV5-1 and TRBJ2-3; perhaps TRBD2 as D (6 bases). This CDR3 region has 16 residues. V lost 4 bases and J 5 bases, leaving 20 bases between the germline ends. Per germline, CDR1 SGHRS and CDR2 YFSETQ. CDR3 nucleotide sequence: TGCGCCAGCAGCCTGGAGGGTGGACAAGCAGGAGATACGCAGTATTTT. Translating gives CASSLEGGQAGDTQYF. The full variable domain, rest sourced from reference TRBV5-1 and TRBJ2-3, is KAGVTQTPRYLIKTRGQQVTLSCSPISGHRSVSWYQQTPGQGLQFLFEYFSETQRNKGNFPGRFSGRQFSNSRSEMNVSTLELGDSALYLCASSLEGGQAGDTQYFGPGTRLTVL.

There are a few counts of this clonotype. V gene TRBV4-3 combines with J gene TRBJ2-1; 9 nucleotides align to TRBD2. V lost 4 bases to trimming and J lost 3 bases; unmatched junction nucleotides: 13. Germline V CDR1 and CDR2: LGHNA, YSLEER. The CDR3 totals 18 residues. In DNA, the CDR3 is TGCGCCAGCAGCCGATCATTTGGCGGGGGGGCCTTCTACAATGAGCAGTTCTTC. Protein product: CASSRSFGGGAFYNEQFF.